This entry lists 6 T cell receptor beta chains sequenced from one sample in a study of cytotoxic CD8 clonotypes in ibrutinib-treated CLL. Assay used: immunoSEQ multiplex PCR; TCRdb lists only in-frame clones, some missing. The sample holds about 200,000 clones; over 60% are singletons and the top ten take over 10%. The material sequenced was PBMCs, taken after 24 months of ibrutinib treatment. The origin of the receptors is a human donor with chronic lymphocytic leukemia.

This clone was detected only a few times. V is TRBV29-1 and J is TRBJ2-7; possibly TRBD1 for D (6 bases). Germline lookup yields CDR1 SQVTM and CDR2 ANQGSEA. The V end was cut by 4 bases, the J end by 2 bases, with 12 bases between. CDR3 length: 13 residues. In DNA form, the CDR3 reads TGCAGCGTTGTCTTGCCAGGGGCCTACGAGCAGTACTTC. It specifies CSVVLPGAYEQYF.

This clone occurred a few times. The chain joins TRBV6-7 to TRBJ2-7, with a possible D match to TRBD2 (5 bases). TRBV6-7 is reported as an ORF; its role is uncertain. The ends were cut back, 7 bases at V and 0 bases at J, with 7 bases in the middle. The CDR3 sequence is 12 residues long. In DNA form, the CDR3 reads TGTGCCAGCATGGAGGACTCCTACGAGCAGTACTTC. Its translation is CASMEDSYEQYF.

As DNA, the CDR3 is TGTGCCAGCAGTGGGGACAGGGGGCCCTACGAGCAGTACTTC. It yields the protein CASSGDRGPYEQYF. This chain connects TRBV25-1 to TRBJ2-7; 12 nucleotides agree with TRBD1. Trimming removed 4 bases from V and 2 bases from J; junction bases left unmatched: 0. Germline lookup yields CDR1 MGHDK and CDR2 SYGVNS. The length of the CDR3 is 14 residues.

This clone appeared a few times. This chain connects TRBV7-3 to TRBJ1-2, with D possibly being TRBD1 (5 bases). Trimming removed 4 bases at V and 8 bases at J, with 14 bases between. The CDR3 sequence is 13 residues long. Germline values: CDR1 SGHTA, CDR2 FQGTGA. The chain's CDR3 is CASSSRDDLGYTF. CDR3 DNA sequence: TGTGCCAGCAGCTCCCGGGACGACCTAGGCTACACCTTC. Based on the CDR3 plus reference TRBV7-3 and TRBJ1-2, the full variable domain is GAGVSQTPSNKVTEKGKYVELRCDPISGHTALYWYRQSLGQGPEFLIYFQGTGAADDSGLPNDRFFAVRPEGSVSTLKIQRTERGDSAVYLCASSSRDDLGYTFGSGTRLTVV.

In its sample, this clone was seen a few times. The chain combines TRBV20-1 with TRBJ1-2; 8 nucleotides match TRBD1. The CDR3 totals 11 residues. Germline V gene sequence: CDR1 DFQATT, CDR2 SNEGSKA (reference sequence). CDR3: CSKTGGDGYTF. CDR3 DNA: TGCAGCAAAACAGGGGGGGATGGCTACACCTTC.

J is TRBJ1-3 and V is TRBV11-2; the D gene is possibly TRBD1 (5 bases). Between the trimmed V and J ends, which lost 2 bases and 2 bases, there was a span of 10 bases. Germline V CDR1 and CDR2: SGHAT, FQNNGV. This CDR3 has 15 residues. CDR3 in DNA: TGTGCCAGCAGCTTATATCGAGGGGCTGGAAACACCATATATTTT. This gives the protein CASSLYRGAGNTIYF.